This T cell receptor (beta chain) was observed in a study of shared clonotypes between healthy human individuals. This clone appeared a single time. The antigen is not known. Other DNA variants within this sample encode the same CDR3. Profiling relied on immunoSEQ multiplex PCR, and the TCRdb table lists in-frame clones only, not all of them. There are about 2 million clones in the sample; about 95% occur only once, and 0.85% to 1.2% lies in the top ten. After removal of 3 bases from V and 4 bases from J, the junction contained 7 bases not matched to a gene. This CDR3 contains 15 residues. CDR1 PRHDT and CDR2 FYEKMQ come from the germline V gene (reference sequence). The naive CD8 subset, CD45RO-negative cells positively selected for CCR7, excluded terminally differentiated effector memory CD45RA+ cells. The study enrolled healthy HIV-negative adults without recent acute infections or vaccinations as donors. The donors were all Caucasian adults (living in Nashville, Tennessee).

General study findings and limits: The authors expected sequencing depth to affect clonotype sharing among donors. Against clonotypes common to all four donors, non-shared ones had lower generation probabilities.

Sequencing used naive CD8+ T cells sorted from blood. The TCR was taken from a man younger than 30 in good health. The chain is built from TRBV13 and TRBJ2-7; 9 positions match TRBD2. CDR3 region: CASSLGGLAVYEQYF. The CDR3 coding sequence is TGTGCCAGCAGCTTGGGGGGACTAGCTGTATACGAGCAGTACTTC.